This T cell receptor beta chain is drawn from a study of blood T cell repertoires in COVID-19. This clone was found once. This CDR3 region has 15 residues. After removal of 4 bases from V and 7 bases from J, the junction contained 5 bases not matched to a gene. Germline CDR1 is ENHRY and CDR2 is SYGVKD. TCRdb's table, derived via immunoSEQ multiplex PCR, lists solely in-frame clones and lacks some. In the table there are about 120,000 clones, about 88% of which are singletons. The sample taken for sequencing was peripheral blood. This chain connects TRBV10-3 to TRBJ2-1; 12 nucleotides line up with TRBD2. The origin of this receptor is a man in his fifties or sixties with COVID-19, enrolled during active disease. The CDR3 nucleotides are TGTGCCATCAGTGGACTAGCGGGAGATCGGAATGAGCAGTTCTTC. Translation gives CAISGLAGDRNEQFF.